These 16 T cell receptor beta chains were sequenced from one sample in a study of CD8+CD57+ T cells in acquired aplastic anemia. The TCR beta profiling, which covered VDJ combination and CDR3 sequence, was carried out using genomic DNA as the template. MiXCR was run by TCRdb on the reads, yielding one entry per CDR3 protein. Among hundreds of thousands of distinct CDR3 sequences listed, 65% to 90% were seen once. Those patients picked for sequencing had displayed CD8+CD57+ cell expansion on flow cytometry. Sequenced input: sorted CD4+, CD8+, or CD8+CD57+ T cells (not recorded which) from PBMCs. The receptor set was obtained from a human donor with aplastic anemia.

Ten or more counts support this clonotype. The chain recombines TRBV11-3 with TRBJ2-7; 7 bases are shared with TRBD1. The V segment lost 0 bases and the J segment 1 base; nucleotides outside the gene matches: 12. This CDR3 region has 18 residues. The germline CDR1 and CDR2 sequences are SGHNT and YENEEA. In DNA, the CDR3 is TGTGCCAGCAGCTTAGATCTGGCCGGGACAGCCCTTTCCTACGAGCAGTACGTC. Translated: CASSLDLAGTALSYEQYV.

V is TRBV5-6 and J is TRBJ2-1; no definite D call. V was clipped by 2 bases and J by 6 bases, with 9 bases between them. The V gene's germline CDR1 is SGHDT and CDR2 YYEEEE. This CDR3 comprises 13 residues. CDR3 region: CASSLKERNEQFF. The CDR3 DNA is TGTGCCAGCAGCTTAAAAGAGCGCAATGAGCAGTTCTTC. Based on the CDR3 plus reference TRBV5-6 and TRBJ2-1, the full variable domain is DAGVTQSPTHLIKTRGQQVTLRCSPKSGHDTVSWYQQALGQGPQFIFQYYEEEERQRGNFPDRFSGHQFPNYSSELNVNALLLGDSALYLCASSLKERNEQFFGPGTRLTVL.

The V gene is TRBV5-1, the J gene TRBJ2-7; D call uncertain. The germline V gene encodes CDR1 SGHRS and CDR2 YFSETQ. The V and J ends lost 0 bases and 5 bases respectively, with 9 bases between them. CDR3 size: 13 residues. CDR3 in amino acids: CASSLEVLHEQYF. The CDR3 DNA reads TGCGCCAGCAGCTTGGAGGTGTTACACGAGCAGTACTTC.

As regards this clonotype: Because the CDR3 is missing its conserved closing phenylalanine or tryptophan, this is likely a read error. The limits of the CDR3 on the DNA are not certain, so only TCRdb's listed CDR3 is given. V is TRBV2 and J is TRBJ1-2. The CDR3 length is 15 residues, termini included. Germline CDR1 reads SNHLY; CDR2 reads FYNNEI. The CDR3 reads CASSVTGIHDHGYGP.

V is TRBV7-9 and J is TRBJ2-7; 7 nucleotides match TRBD1. CDR1 is SEHNR, CDR2 FQNEAQ, per germline (reference sequence). V lost 2 bases, J lost 1 base, and 14 bases stayed unmatched. The CDR3 has 18 amino acids. The CDR3 nucleotides read TGTGCCAGCAGCTTACTTCCCGACGGGACAGCCCTTTCCTACGAGCAGTACGTC. Protein: CASSLLPDGTALSYEQYV.

CDR3 nucleotide sequence: TGTGCCAGCAGCTTAGCAGGAGGGACGAGAACGCAGTATTTT. Translating it yields CASSLAGGTRTQYF. The V gene is TRBV9, the J gene TRBJ2-3, with a possible D match to TRBD2 (6 bases). This CDR3 spans 14 amino acids. The germline V gene has CDR1 SGDLS and CDR2 YYNGEE. Trimming shortened V by 4 bases and J by 9 bases, and 18 bases separated the two germline ends.

Details on this clonotype: One end of the junction varies from germline; a read error may be responsible. CDR3 sequence reads: CASSYTGLGHGQGF. The CDR3 DNA reads TGTGCCAGCAGTTATACCGGCCTGGGACACGGGCAGGGCTTC. The chain couples TRBV7-2 to TRBJ2-7; D might be TRBD1 (6 bases). The CDR3 sequence is 14 residues long. Germline CDR1 SGHTA, CDR2 FQGNSA.

As regards this clonotype: Germline and junction disagree at one end, which may indicate a read error. The chain couples TRBV7-8 to TRBJ1-6, with TRBD1 as a possible D gene (5 bases). CDR3 length equals 15 residues. Germline-derived CDR1 and CDR2 are SGHVS and FQNEAQ. CDR3 protein: CASSLAGGVDTPLHF. CDR3 coding DNA: TGTGCCAGCAGCCTAGCGGGAGGGGTCGATACACCCCTCCACTTT.

This clonotype was observed once. Lacking the conserved final phenylalanine or tryptophan, this CDR3 likely reflects a read error. The DNA of the CDR3 is TGTGCCAGCTCATGGCGACCGGACTCAAACTATGGCTACACCCTC. This codes for CASSWRPDSNYGYTL. The chain is built from TRBV7-3 and TRBJ1-2; D not resolved. V lost 8 bases and J 2 bases, leaving 18 bases between the germline ends. This CDR3 has 15 residues. Germline CDR1 reads SGHTA; CDR2 reads FQGTGA.

This clonotype was counted once. The CDR3 spells CASSTTGGREQFF. CDR3 nucleotide sequence: TGTGCCAGCAGCACAACAGGGGGCAGAGAGCAGTTCTTC. The chain has TRBV9 and TRBJ2-1, with 9 bases that match TRBD1. CDR1 and CDR2 (germline): SGDLS, YYNGEE. With V trimmed by 4 bases and J by 10 bases, 6 bases remained unmatched. This CDR3 is built from 13 residues.

With respect to this clonotype: Relative to the germline gene, one junction end is altered; a read error may explain this. The V and J genes are TRBV9 and TRBJ2-5, with D hard to call. The germline CDR1 and CDR2 sequences are SGDLS and YYNGEE. This CDR3 has 14 residues. The CDR3 DNA reads as TGTGCCAGCAGGGTAGGGTCAGACACGCAGTATTTTTACTTC. Protein: CASRVGSDTQYFYF.

This clonotype has only one observation. The rearrangement joins TRBV7-9 to TRBJ1-6; D is unresolved. The CDR3 runs to 16 residues. Germline V gene data show CDR1 as SEHNR and CDR2 as FQNEAQ (reference sequence). V lost 11 bases, J lost 15 bases, and 32 bases lay in between. The CDR3 protein is CAYEVAAYHETPYLHF. CDR3 sequence (DNA): TGTGCCTACGAGGTAGCGGCGTACCACGAGACCCCGTACCTCCACTTT. Full variable domain (remainder filled in from reference TRBV7-9 and TRBJ1-6): DTGVSQNPRHKITKRGQNVTFRCDPISEHNRLYWYRQTLGQGPEFLTYFQNEAQLEKSRLLSDRFSAERPKGSFSTLEIQRTEQGDSAMYLCAYEVAAYHETPYLHFGNGTRLTVT.

This chain joins TRBV19 and TRBJ2-5; 7 positions match TRBD1. The V segment lost 4 bases and the J segment 3 bases; nucleotides outside the gene matches: 2. CDR3 length: 13 residues. Per germline, CDR1 LNHDA and CDR2 SQIVND (reference sequence). DNA for the CDR3: TGTGCCAGTAGTAGGGACAGCAAAGAGACCCAGTACTTC. Translated, it gives CASSRDSKETQYF.

By share of the sample, this clonotype is hyperexpanded. The chain has TRBV11-3 and TRBJ1-1; D is perhaps TRBD1 (6 bases). The V and J ends lost 0 bases and 1 base respectively, with 9 bases between them. Per the germline V gene, CDR1 is SGHNT and CDR2 is YENEEA. The CDR3 is 15 amino acids. The CDR3 is CASSLDLTGNTEAFF. CDR3 nucleotides: TGTGCCAGCAGCTTAGATCTGACAGGGAACACTGAAGCTTTCTTT.

J is TRBJ1-2 and V is TRBV9, with D maybe TRBD1 (5 bases). V gave up 2 bases and J gave up 7 bases, with 21 bases separating them. This CDR3 spans 16 amino acids. Germline CDR1 is SGDLS and CDR2 is YYNGEE. The CDR3 spells CASSVERDGHVFGYTF. The DNA of the CDR3 is TGTGCCAGCAGCGTGGAGAGGGACGGGCACGTATTTGGCTACACCTTC. The whole variable domain, filled in from reference TRBV9 and TRBJ1-2, reads DSGVTQTPKHLITATGQRVTLRCSPRSGDLSVYWYQQSLDQGLQFLIQYYNGEERAKGNILERFSAQQFPDLHSELNLSSLELGDSALYFCASSVERDGHVFGYTFGSGTRLTVV.

This clonotype was picked up a small number of times. The chain joins TRBV7-9 to TRBJ2-1; D is unclear. The better agreement between TRBJ2-7 and the DNA end casts doubt on the J call. CDR1 and CDR2 from the germline V gene are SEHNR and FQNEAQ (reference sequence). This CDR3 contains 12 residues. The CDR3 sequence: CASSEVPYEQYF. CDR3 coding DNA: TGTGCCAGCAGTGAGGTGCCGTATGAGCAGTACTTC.